This T cell receptor beta chain was sequenced during a study of T cell repertoires in cytomegalovirus infection. Overall study: The public TCR beta signatures pointed to both CMV infection and matching HLA type.

CDR1 and CDR2 from the germline V gene are SGHVS and FNYEAQ. The length of the CDR3 is 17 residues. J lost 4 bases, V lost 5 bases, and 12 bases had no gene match. Regarding the study as a whole: It was HLA-C-restricted CMV-specific TCR beta clonotypes that dominated the response ex vivo. Cumulative frequency (of public TCR beta family members) identified carriers of CMV plus the relevant HLA.

This clonotype occurred a few times. The antigen remains unidentified. From the reads, TCRdb called clonotypes with MiXCR, one entry per CDR3 protein. The sample has fewer than 550,000 distinct CDR3 sequences; 31% are singletons. Specimen: PBMCs. The source is a human donor in good health (CMV status not recorded). Some clones in this sample may be carry-over from other donors' samples. The V call is TRBV7-6, the J call TRBJ1-1; 11 bases align to TRBD1. CDR3 amino acids: CASSPTAEGTGGTEAFF. The CDR3 DNA is TGTGCCAGCAGCCCTACCGCGGAAGGGACAGGGGGCACTGAAGCTTTCTTT. The variable domain in full, with the rest retrieved from reference TRBV7-6 and TRBJ1-1, is GAGVSQSPRYKVTKRGQDVALRCDPISGHVSLYWYRQALGQGPEFLTYFNYEAQQDKSGLPNDRFSAERPEGSISTLTIQRTEQRDSAMYRCASSPTAEGTGGTEAFFGQGTRLTVV.